The rows below give T cell receptor beta chains drawn from one sample of a study of blood T cell repertoires in COVID-19. Sequencing was performed with immunoSEQ multiplex PCR; in TCRdb, only in-frame clones are kept and a portion is missing. The top ten clones hold about 29% of a sample with about 150,000 clones, about four fifths of them seen once. Sequencing used peripheral blood. The receptors here all came from a woman aged 60-75 years with acute or convalescent COVID-19. CDR3s include the opening cysteine and the closing phenylalanine or tryptophan. The D gene is left open where the match is weak. The size entry is marked missing in some rows and otherwise reads once, few, many or a size class.

TRBD2	TRBJ2-2	TRBV18	NA	TGTGCCAGCTCACCACAAAGCGGGGCGGCGAACACCGGGGAGCTGTTTTTT	CASSPQSGAANTGELFF
NA	TRBJ1-2	TRBV19	NA	TGTGCCAGTAGTCCACCTGACAGGTTCCTTTATGGCTACACCTTC	CASSPPDRFLYGYTF
NA	TRBJ1-3	TRBV9	few	TGTGCCAGCAGTGGAATCGGGGGACCTGGAAACACCATATATTTT	CASSGIGGPGNTIYF
TRBD1	TRBJ2-7	TRBV11-2	NA	TGTGCCAGCAGTTCCGCCAGGGGGTGGTACGAGCAGTACTTC	CASSSARGWYEQYF
TRBD2	TRBJ2-5	TRBV7-9	NA	TGTGCCAGCAGCCCCGGGGTAGCGGGGGGCCAAGAGACCCAGTACTTC	CASSPGVAGGQETQYF
NA	TRBJ1-2	TRBV10-3	NA	TGTGCCATCAGTGAGTCCGGGAACTATGGCTACACCTTC	CAISESGNYGYTF
TRBD1	TRBJ2-7	TRBV3-1/TRBV3-2	NA	TGTGCCAGCAGCCAAGATAGGAGGCCAGGGGGCCACTACGAGCAGTACTTC	CASSQDRRPGGHYEQYF
NA	TRBJ1-6	TRBV7-2	once	TGTGCCAGCAGCCGTAGGATAGGCGGGGGAGGCTCACCCCTCCACTTT	CASSRRIGGGGSPLHF
TRBD1	TRBJ1-2	TRBV20-1	NA	TGCAGTGCTAGTGGGCCTCGGACAGGGGATAACTATGGCTACACCTTC	CSASGPRTGDNYGYTF
TRBD1	TRBJ1-1	TRBV28	NA	TGTGCCAGCAGTTTACTACAGGGGGCGAAGACTGAAGCTTTCTTT	CASSLLQGAKTEAFF
NA	TRBJ1-3	TRBV3-1/TRBV3-2	NA	TGTGCCAGCAGCCAAGATCCGGGGAACACCATATATTTT	CASSQDPGNTIYF
TRBD1	TRBJ2-5	TRBV2	NA	TGTGCCAGCAGACGACCGGGACAGGGGGCAGAGACCCAGTACTTC	CASRRPGQGAETQYF
TRBD2	TRBJ2-1	TRBV6-4	NA	TGTGCCAGCAGTGACTCTCTGACTAGCGGGGTCGAGCAGTTCTTC	CASSDSLTSGVEQFF
NA	TRBJ2-3	TRBV27	NA	TGTGCCAGCAGTTTATGGGGGGATGGGATCACAGATACGCAGTATTTT	CASSLWGDGITDTQYF
NA	TRBJ1-1	TRBV5-1	NA	TGCGCCAGCAGCCGTACGGGACAGAACACTGAAGCTTTCTTT	CASSRTGQNTEAFF
NA	TRBJ2-7	TRBV6-1	NA	TGTGCCAGCAGTGAAAGTGGCAGGGGAACCTACGAGCAGTACTTC	CASSESGRGTYEQYF
TRBD1	TRBJ1-6	TRBV30	NA	TGTGCCTGGACCCGGGACAGCCGTTCCAGCTCCTATAATTCACCCCTCCACTTT	CAWTRDSRSSSYNSPLHF
TRBD2	TRBJ2-3	TRBV7-9	NA	TGTGCCAGCAGCTCCGCGGGGGGCACAGATACGCAGTATTTT	CASSSAGGTDTQYF
NA	TRBJ2-2	TRBV7-6	NA	TGTGCCAGCAGCTTGACAGAAACCGGGGAGCTGTTTTTT	CASSLTETGELFF
TRBD1	TRBJ1-2	TRBV11-2	NA	TGTGCCAGCAGCCCCAGGACAGGGGATGGCTACACCTTC	CASSPRTGDGYTF
TRBD1	TRBJ1-4	TRBV2	NA	TGTGCCAGCAGGGACAGGGCAACTAATGAAAAACTGTTTTTT	CASRDRATNEKLFF
TRBD2	TRBJ2-3	TRBV27	NA	TGTGCCAGCAGTACCCTCGGGGTGCGGGGGAGCACAGATACGCAGTATTTT	CASSTLGVRGSTDTQYF
TRBD1	TRBJ1-4	TRBV9	few	TGTGCCAGCAGCATGGGACAGGGCGGCGAAAAACTGTTTTTT	CASSMGQGGEKLFF
TRBD1	TRBJ2-7	TRBV4-2	NA	TGTGCCAGCAGCCAAGGAGGGGGCAGGGGCCCCTACGAGCAGTACTTC	CASSQGGGRGPYEQYF
TRBD2	TRBJ2-1	TRBV18	NA	TGTGCCAGCTCCCCTAGTCTAGCGGGGGTAGGTGAGCAGTTCTTC	CASSPSLAGVGEQFF
NA	TRBJ1-5	TRBV19	NA	TGTGCCAGTGACCAGGGGAGGGGGCAGCCCCAGCATTTT	CASDQGRGQPQHF
NA	TRBJ2-1	TRBV7-3	NA	TGTGCCAGCAGCTCCACCCCTACTAGCCCATGGGCCTACAATGAGCAGTTCTTC	CASSSTPTSPWAYNEQFF
NA	TRBJ1-1	TRBV10-2	NA	TGCGCCAGCACCAGGACAGCGAACACTGAAGCTTTCTTT	CASTRTANTEAFF
TRBD1	TRBJ1-1	TRBV5-4	NA	TGTGCCAGCAGCACAGGGGTCTCGAACACTGAAGCTTTCTTT	CASSTGVSNTEAFF
NA	TRBJ1-2	TRBV6-5	NA	TGTGCCAGCAGTTACTACCGACAGCTCTATGGCTACACCTTC	CASSYYRQLYGYTF
NA	TRBJ2-1	TRBV7-9	NA	TGTGCCATCGGGGTCCGCGGGGTGGGCAATGAGCAGTTCTTC	CAIGVRGVGNEQFF
TRBD2	TRBJ2-7	TRBV15	NA	TGTGCCACCAGCAGAGATCCGGGGACTAGCGGCGACTTCTCCTACGAGCAGTACTTC	CATSRDPGTSGDFSYEQYF
NA	TRBJ1-5	TRBV27	NA	TGTGCCAGCAGAGAGGCTGGTCATAGCAATCAGCCCCAGCATTTT	CASREAGHSNQPQHF
NA	TRBJ1-1	TRBV10-1	NA	TGCGCCAGCAGTGCCCCCGGCACTGAAGCTTTCTTT	CASSAPGTEAFF
NA	TRBJ1-1	TRBV3-1/TRBV3-2	NA	TGTGCCAGCAGCCGGGGAGGGAAGGGTACTGAAGCTTTCTTT	CASSRGGKGTEAFF
TRBD2	TRBJ2-1	TRBV5-1	NA	TGCGCCAGCAGCTTTAGCGGGGGGGCATGGAATGAGCAGTTCTTC	CASSFSGGAWNEQFF
TRBD1	TRBJ2-1	TRBV27	NA	TGTGCCACTTTGGACAGGGGATGGAATGAGCAGTTCTTC	CATLDRGWNEQFF
TRBD1	TRBJ2-3	TRBV4-1	NA	TGCGCCAGCAGCCTCACCGGGACAGGCGTTATAGATACGCAGTATTTT	CASSLTGTGVIDTQYF
NA	TRBJ2-5	TRBV5-1	NA	TGCGCCAGCAGCTTGAGTGGTCCAGGGATAGAGACCCAGTACTTC	CASSLSGPGIETQYF
TRBD1	TRBJ2-7	TRBV4-1	NA	TGCGCCAGCAGCCAATCCCCGGGACAGATCTACGAGCAGTACTTC	CASSQSPGQIYEQYF
NA	TRBJ1-3	TRBV14	NA	TGTGCCAGCAGCCAAGATCACAGGGCTGGAAACACCATATATTTT	CASSQDHRAGNTIYF
TRBD2	TRBJ2-1	TRBV7-3	once	TGTGCCAGCAGCTTAACACTAGCGGGGATAGATGAGCAGTTCTTC	CASSLTLAGIDEQFF
TRBD1	TRBJ1-2	TRBV7-9	NA	TGTGCCAGCAGCTTTTTCGGTCAGGGGGACTATGGCTACACCTTC	CASSFFGQGDYGYTF
NA	TRBJ1-6	TRBV19	NA	TGTGCCAGTAGTGGGGGGGCATCTATAAATTCACCCCTCCACTTT	CASSGGASINSPLHF
NA	TRBJ2-1	TRBV18	many	TGTGCCAGCTCACCTCAAATCGGTAGCTCCTACAATGAGCAGTTCTTC	CASSPQIGSSYNEQFF
NA	TRBJ2-7	TRBV13	NA	TGTGCCAGCAGTTGGGGGGGGCGACCCTACGAGCAGTACTTC	CASSWGGRPYEQYF
NA	TRBJ1-3	TRBV15	NA	TGTGCCACCAGCAGAGTACTCGACTCTGGAAACACCATATATTTT	CATSRVLDSGNTIYF
NA	TRBJ2-7	TRBV1	NA	TGCACCAGCAGCCTACTAGCGGGGGCCCACTACGAGCAGTACTTC	CTSSLLAGAHYEQYF
TRBD2	TRBJ2-5	TRBV5-4	NA	TGTGCCAGCAGCTCCTTCGGACTAGCGGGGGGGCTGGGGACCCAGTACTTC	CASSSFGLAGGLGTQYF
NA	TRBJ1-1	TRBV29-1	NA	TGCAGCGTTGGGGAGGTTGGAACCATGAACACTGAAGCTTTCTTT	CSVGEVGTMNTEAFF